Listed below are T cell receptor beta chains from one sample, sequenced in a study of blood T cell repertoires in COVID-19. Profiled with immunoSEQ multiplex PCR; TCRdb holds only in-frame clones, not every one. The data show roughly 50,000 clones, with 70% to 90% seen just once and roughly 13% held by the top ten. The specimen was peripheral blood. The origin of the receptors is an elderly man with acute or convalescent COVID-19. Both conserved end residues are part of each CDR3. Each record gives: J gene, clone size, D gene, V gene, CDR3 protein, CDR3 DNA. The D gene is left open where the match is weak. Not all rows give a size; the values are once, few, many and, for expanded clones, a class.

J gene: TRBJ2-7
clone size: -
D gene: TRBD1
V gene: TRBV10-2
CDR3 protein: CATAPPGQGRYEQYF
CDR3 DNA: TGCGCCACCGCACCCCCGGGACAGGGGCGATACGAGCAGTACTTC

J gene: TRBJ1-4
clone size: -
D gene: -
V gene: TRBV7-2
CDR3 protein: CASSSKRLGGATNEKLFF
CDR3 DNA: TGTGCCAGCAGCTCAAAAAGGTTGGGGGGTGCAACTAATGAAAAACTGTTTTTT

J gene: TRBJ1-5
clone size: -
D gene: -
V gene: TRBV18
CDR3 protein: CASSPRHNSNQPQHF
CDR3 DNA: TGTGCCAGCTCACCCAGACATAATAGCAATCAGCCCCAGCATTTT

J gene: TRBJ1-1
clone size: -
D gene: -
V gene: TRBV19
CDR3 protein: CASSISKNTEAFF
CDR3 DNA: TGTGCCAGTAGTATCAGTAAGAACACTGAAGCTTTCTTT

J gene: TRBJ2-5
clone size: -
D gene: TRBD2
V gene: TRBV28
CDR3 protein: CASSLRTSGAETQYF
CDR3 DNA: TGTGCCAGCAGTTTACGGACTAGCGGGGCGGAGACCCAGTACTTC

J gene: TRBJ1-2
clone size: -
D gene: -
V gene: TRBV5-1
CDR3 protein: CASSPEGANYGYTF
CDR3 DNA: TGCGCCAGCAGCCCCGAGGGGGCTAACTATGGCTACACCTTC

J gene: TRBJ1-5
clone size: -
D gene: TRBD1
V gene: TRBV2
CDR3 protein: CARGGQKAQPQHF
CDR3 DNA: TGTGCCAGAGGGGGCCAAAAGGCTCAGCCCCAGCATTTT

J gene: TRBJ2-5
clone size: -
D gene: TRBD1
V gene: TRBV25-1
CDR3 protein: CASSVPGQDYETQYF
CDR3 DNA: TGTGCCAGCAGTGTCCCGGGACAGGATTATGAGACCCAGTACTTC

J gene: TRBJ2-1
clone size: -
D gene: TRBD2
V gene: TRBV7-9
CDR3 protein: CASSHRLAGFNEQFF
CDR3 DNA: TGTGCCAGCAGCCACAGACTAGCGGGGTTCAATGAGCAGTTCTTC

J gene: TRBJ2-2
clone size: -
D gene: TRBD1
V gene: TRBV28
CDR3 protein: CASSFSGQGLTGELFF
CDR3 DNA: TGTGCCAGCAGTTTTTCGGGACAGGGACTCACCGGGGAGCTGTTTTTT

J gene: TRBJ1-6
clone size: -
D gene: TRBD1
V gene: TRBV6-1
CDR3 protein: CASSVTGGVAYNSPLHF
CDR3 DNA: TGTGCCAGCAGTGTTACAGGGGGCGTTGCCTATAATTCACCCCTCCACTTT

J gene: TRBJ2-5
clone size: -
D gene: TRBD1
V gene: TRBV12-3/TRBV12-4
CDR3 protein: CASTRTGKETQYF
CDR3 DNA: TGTGCCAGCACCCGGACAGGGAAAGAGACCCAGTACTTC

J gene: TRBJ1-1
clone size: -
D gene: -
V gene: TRBV7-9
CDR3 protein: CASSLNRDTEAFF
CDR3 DNA: TGTGCCAGCAGCTTAAACAGGGATACTGAAGCTTTCTTT

J gene: TRBJ1-1
clone size: few
D gene: -
V gene: TRBV10-3
CDR3 protein: CAISASHRTEEAFF
CDR3 DNA: TGTGCCATCAGTGCGTCTCATCGGACAGAGGAAGCTTTCTTT

J gene: TRBJ2-1
clone size: -
D gene: TRBD2
V gene: TRBV27
CDR3 protein: CASSLTTLRLAGGPNEQFF
CDR3 DNA: TGTGCCAGCAGTCTCACCACCCTCCGACTAGCGGGGGGGCCCAATGAGCAGTTCTTC

J gene: TRBJ1-1
clone size: -
D gene: TRBD1
V gene: TRBV28
CDR3 protein: CASRSTGVAFTEAFF
CDR3 DNA: TGTGCCAGCAGGTCGACAGGGGTCGCCTTCACTGAAGCTTTCTTT

J gene: TRBJ2-5
clone size: -
D gene: -
V gene: TRBV7-9
CDR3 protein: CASSSRRGQETQYF
CDR3 DNA: TGTGCCAGCAGCTCCCGGAGGGGACAAGAGACCCAGTACTTC

J gene: TRBJ1-6
clone size: -
D gene: -
V gene: TRBV9
CDR3 protein: CASSARLGQTDSPLHF
CDR3 DNA: TGTGCCAGCAGCGCACGCCTTGGACAGACGGATTCACCCCTCCACTTT

J gene: TRBJ1-1
clone size: few
D gene: TRBD1
V gene: TRBV27
CDR3 protein: CASSFHRGNTEAFF
CDR3 DNA: TGTGCCAGCAGTTTCCACAGGGGTAACACTGAAGCTTTCTTT

J gene: TRBJ2-5
clone size: -
D gene: TRBD2
V gene: TRBV11-2
CDR3 protein: CASSLGRLAGGPETQYF
CDR3 DNA: TGTGCCAGCAGCTTAGGGCGCCTAGCGGGGGGGCCCGAGACCCAGTACTTC

J gene: TRBJ1-3
clone size: -
D gene: -
V gene: TRBV7-2
CDR3 protein: CASSNTGTIYF
CDR3 DNA: TGTGCCAGCAGCAATACCGGGACCATATATTTT

J gene: TRBJ2-7
clone size: -
D gene: -
V gene: TRBV5-1
CDR3 protein: CASSLALQGYEQYF
CDR3 DNA: TGCGCCAGCAGCTTGGCCCTGCAGGGTTACGAGCAGTACTTC

J gene: TRBJ1-5
clone size: -
D gene: TRBD1
V gene: TRBV6-5
CDR3 protein: CASSEGQYSNQPQHF
CDR3 DNA: TGTGCCAGCAGCGAGGGACAGTATAGCAATCAGCCCCAGCATTTT

J gene: TRBJ1-1
clone size: -
D gene: TRBD1
V gene: TRBV10-2
CDR3 protein: CASSESQGKNTEAFF
CDR3 DNA: TGCGCCAGCAGTGAGTCACAGGGGAAGAACACTGAAGCTTTCTTT

J gene: TRBJ2-5
clone size: -
D gene: TRBD1
V gene: TRBV18
CDR3 protein: CASSRTGPQETQYF
CDR3 DNA: TGTGCCAGCTCCCGGACAGGCCCACAAGAGACCCAGTACTTC

J gene: TRBJ2-3
clone size: -
D gene: TRBD2
V gene: TRBV29-1
CDR3 protein: CSVEERGGGTDTQYF
CDR3 DNA: TGCAGCGTTGAAGAAAGAGGCGGGGGGACAGATACGCAGTATTTT

J gene: TRBJ1-3
clone size: few
D gene: TRBD1
V gene: TRBV5-1
CDR3 protein: CASSLEGTAGNTIYF
CDR3 DNA: TGCGCCAGCAGCTTAGAAGGGACAGCTGGAAACACCATATATTTT

J gene: TRBJ1-6
clone size: -
D gene: -
V gene: TRBV7-2
CDR3 protein: CASSSRRTYNSPLHF
CDR3 DNA: TGTGCCAGCAGCTCAAGGAGGACCTATAATTCACCCCTCCACTTT

J gene: TRBJ1-4
clone size: -
D gene: -
V gene: TRBV5-1
CDR3 protein: CASSLALSNEKLFF
CDR3 DNA: TGCGCCAGCAGCTTGGCCCTTAGTAATGAAAAACTGTTTTTT

J gene: TRBJ2-1
clone size: -
D gene: TRBD1
V gene: TRBV7-9
CDR3 protein: CASINTGTGGAKQFF
CDR3 DNA: TGTGCCAGCATCAACACCGGGACAGGGGGCGCTAAGCAGTTCTTC

J gene: TRBJ2-7
clone size: -
D gene: -
V gene: TRBV11-3
CDR3 protein: CASSRQEASYEQYF
CDR3 DNA: TGTGCCAGCAGCCGACAGGAGGCTTCCTACGAGCAGTACTTC

J gene: TRBJ2-7
clone size: -
D gene: -
V gene: TRBV2
CDR3 protein: CASSSPGRGTYEQYF
CDR3 DNA: TGTGCCAGCAGCTCCCCCGGCAGGGGTACCTACGAGCAGTACTTC

J gene: TRBJ1-5
clone size: -
D gene: TRBD1
V gene: TRBV29-1
CDR3 protein: CSVGDRGHQPQHF
CDR3 DNA: TGCAGCGTTGGGGACAGGGGCCATCAGCCCCAGCATTTT

J gene: TRBJ1-1
clone size: -
D gene: TRBD1
V gene: TRBV3-1/TRBV3-2
CDR3 protein: CASSQVTGRYTEAFF
CDR3 DNA: TGTGCCAGCAGCCAAGTGACAGGGCGTTACACTGAAGCTTTCTTT

J gene: TRBJ2-7
clone size: -
D gene: TRBD1
V gene: TRBV28
CDR3 protein: CASSLLTGNGQYF
CDR3 DNA: TGTGCCAGCAGTTTACTGACAGGGAACGGGCAGTACTTC

J gene: TRBJ1-1
clone size: -
D gene: -
V gene: TRBV7-2
CDR3 protein: CASSSATENTEAFF
CDR3 DNA: TGTGCCAGCAGCAGCGCGACAGAGAACACTGAAGCTTTCTTT

J gene: TRBJ1-2
clone size: once
D gene: TRBD1
V gene: TRBV28
CDR3 protein: CAGQKGQNYGYTF
CDR3 DNA: TGTGCCGGGCAGAAGGGACAGAACTATGGCTACACCTTC

J gene: TRBJ2-2
clone size: -
D gene: TRBD1
V gene: TRBV5-1
CDR3 protein: CASSLDRGIGNTGELFF
CDR3 DNA: TGCGCCAGCAGCTTGGACAGGGGCATCGGGAACACCGGGGAGCTGTTTTTT

J gene: TRBJ1-4
clone size: -
D gene: -
V gene: TRBV11-2
CDR3 protein: CASSLVRDEKLFF
CDR3 DNA: TGTGCCAGCAGCTTAGTCCGGGATGAAAAACTGTTTTTT

J gene: TRBJ1-2
clone size: -
D gene: -
V gene: TRBV13
CDR3 protein: CASSLGGLRGYTF
CDR3 DNA: TGTGCCAGCAGCTTAGGGGGACTAAGGGGCTACACCTTC

J gene: TRBJ2-7
clone size: -
D gene: TRBD1
V gene: TRBV2
CDR3 protein: CATQQGTGRYEQYF
CDR3 DNA: TGTGCCACCCAGCAGGGGACAGGGAGGTACGAGCAGTACTTC

J gene: TRBJ1-2
clone size: -
D gene: -
V gene: TRBV29-1
CDR3 protein: CSVEGAGANYGYTF
CDR3 DNA: TGCAGCGTTGAAGGCGCGGGAGCTAACTATGGCTACACCTTC

J gene: TRBJ1-4
clone size: -
D gene: -
V gene: TRBV4-2
CDR3 protein: CASSQDQSVGNEKLFF
CDR3 DNA: TGTGCCAGCAGCCAAGACCAGAGCGTCGGTAATGAAAAACTGTTTTTT

J gene: TRBJ1-2
clone size: -
D gene: TRBD1
V gene: TRBV5-4
CDR3 protein: CASSGGGQVNYGYTF
CDR3 DNA: TGTGCCAGCAGCGGAGGGGGACAGGTTAACTATGGCTACACCTTC

J gene: TRBJ1-1
clone size: -
D gene: TRBD1
V gene: TRBV5-1
CDR3 protein: CASSPRGGQGRATEAFF
CDR3 DNA: TGCGCCAGCAGCCCCAGAGGAGGACAGGGAAGGGCCACTGAAGCTTTCTTT

J gene: TRBJ1-5
clone size: -
D gene: TRBD1
V gene: TRBV24-1
CDR3 protein: CATSSDRAANNQPQHF
CDR3 DNA: TGTGCCACCAGTTCTGACAGGGCGGCAAACAATCAGCCCCAGCATTTT

J gene: TRBJ1-5
clone size: -
D gene: TRBD1
V gene: TRBV15
CDR3 protein: CATSKTGSFNQPQHF
CDR3 DNA: TGTGCCACCAGCAAGACAGGGTCCTTTAATCAGCCCCAGCATTTT

J gene: TRBJ1-5
clone size: -
D gene: TRBD1
V gene: TRBV27
CDR3 protein: CASSPWTGRSNQPQHF
CDR3 DNA: TGTGCCAGCAGTCCCTGGACAGGGCGAAGCAATCAGCCCCAGCATTTT

J gene: TRBJ2-3
clone size: -
D gene: TRBD2
V gene: TRBV28
CDR3 protein: CASSTGLAGGPPYSSSTDTQYF
CDR3 DNA: TGTGCCAGCAGTACTGGACTAGCGGGGGGTCCGCCTTACTCTTCTAGCACAGATACGCAGTATTTT

J gene: TRBJ1-5
clone size: -
D gene: TRBD1
V gene: TRBV5-6
CDR3 protein: CASSLRGTGPKGQPQHF
CDR3 DNA: TGTGCCAGCAGCTTGAGAGGGACAGGGCCTAAGGGGCAGCCCCAGCATTTT

J gene: TRBJ1-3
clone size: -
D gene: -
V gene: TRBV6-5
CDR3 protein: CASSYSGRVSDTIYF
CDR3 DNA: TGTGCCAGCAGTTACTCAGGCCGGGTGTCCGACACCATATATTTT

J gene: TRBJ2-7
clone size: -
D gene: -
V gene: TRBV18
CDR3 protein: CASSPGRNYEQYF
CDR3 DNA: TGTGCCAGCTCACCGGGGCGGAACTACGAGCAGTACTTC

J gene: TRBJ2-7
clone size: -
D gene: -
V gene: TRBV19
CDR3 protein: CASSIPGQTTYEQYF
CDR3 DNA: TGTGCCAGTAGTATCCCCGGACAGACAACCTACGAGCAGTACTTC